Listed here are 9 T cell receptor beta chains from one sample, sequenced in a study of T cell repertoires in cytomegalovirus infection. TCRdb redid the calling of the reads with MiXCR, one entry per CDR3 protein. Here the sample spans about 830,000 distinct CDR3 sequences, roughly 33% being singletons. No antigen has been identified for these receptors. The sample here was cultured CD8+ T cells from PBMCs, taken from culture after CMV antigen stimulation. All receptors come from a human donor in good health (CMV status not recorded). Some clones in this sample may be carry-over from other donors' samples.

This sequence joins TRBV10-2 and TRBJ1-1; D call uncertain. Deletions cut 8 bases from V and 4 bases from J, with 11 bases between. The CDR3 totals 12 residues. Per the germline V gene, CDR1 is WSHSY and CDR2 is SAAADI. In nucleotides, the CDR3 is TGCGCCAGCTTGAAGGGTTCCACTGAAGCTTTCTTT. Translation: CASLKGSTEAFF.

This clonotype has a handful of counts. The rearrangement uses TRBV4-3 and TRBJ2-3, with 8 positions matching TRBD2. CDR3 length: 16 amino acids. Losses at the gene ends were 4 bases for V and 0 bases for J; bases not matched to a gene: 6. The germline V gene encodes CDR1 LGHNA and CDR2 YSLEER. The CDR3 reads CASSPLSGASTDTQYF. CDR3 in DNA: TGCGCCAGCAGCCCTCTTAGCGGGGCTAGCACAGATACGCAGTATTTT.

This chain connects TRBV5-1 to TRBJ2-1, with 7 bases fitting TRBD1. Germline CDR1 is SGHRS and CDR2 is YFSETQ. J was trimmed by 10 bases and V by 3 bases; bases with no gene match: 16. The CDR3 extends over 16 amino acids. The CDR3 DNA is TGCGCCAGCAGCTCGCCCGACAGGGCCCTTGATGGAGAGCAGTTCTTC. Its translation is CASSSPDRALDGEQFF.

This clonotype was picked up a small number of times. V is TRBV12-3 or TRBV12-4 and J is TRBJ1-1; D is unresolved. The CDR3 contains 14 residues. Trimming shortened V by 5 bases and J by 4 bases, and 14 bases separated the two germline ends. The CDR3 here is CASSNDPSSTEAFF. The CDR3 bases are TGTGCCAGCAGTAACGACCCATCGAGCACTGAAGCTTTCTTT.

The chain employs TRBV2 and TRBJ1-2; D call uncertain. The CDR3 is 13 amino acids. Germline V gives CDR1 SNHLY, CDR2 FYNNEI. V shed 5 bases and J shed 8 bases, with 15 bases lying between them. In DNA form, the CDR3 reads TGTGCCAGCAGTAACTCAAGAGCGCTGGGCTACACCTTC. Translated, it gives CASSNSRALGYTF. Filled out from reference TRBV2 and TRBJ1-2, the complete variable domain reads EPEVTQTPSHQVTQMGQEVILRCVPISNHLYFYWYRQILGQKVEFLVSFYNNEISEKSEIFDDQFSVERPDGSNFTLKIRSTKLEDSAMYFCASSNSRALGYTFGSGTRLTVV.

In its sample, this clonotype was seen a few times. The chain is built from TRBV9 and TRBJ2-3; D gene uncertain. V lost 0 bases and J 4 bases, leaving 15 bases between the germline ends. The CDR3 has 16 residues. CDR1 is SGDLS, CDR2 YYNGEE, per germline. This CDR3 is CASSVAGSFRADTQYF. CDR3 nucleotides: TGTGCCAGCAGCGTAGCTGGATCCTTTAGGGCAGATACGCAGTATTTT.

The chain joins TRBV6-1 to TRBJ1-1, with D unclear. Germline assignment: CDR1 MNHNS and CDR2 SASEGT. There are 14 residues in the CDR3. V lost 2 bases and J 6 bases, leaving 13 bases between the germline ends. The CDR3 DNA is TGTGCCAGCAGTGAACCAAGGACCGACGCTGAAGCTTTCTTT. Its translation: CASSEPRTDAEAFF.

This clonotype was observed a few times. This chain joins TRBV12-3 or TRBV12-4 and TRBJ1-4; 8 bases map to TRBD1. This CDR3 is 18 amino acids long. J was trimmed by 5 bases and V by 3 bases; bases with no gene match: 14. CDR3 protein: CASSFGTGGYPRNEKLFF. As DNA, the CDR3 is TGTGCCAGCAGTTTCGGGACAGGAGGGTACCCAAGAAATGAAAAACTGTTTTTT.

A few counts support this clonotype. This chain joins TRBV6-5 and TRBJ1-6, with 7 bases identical to TRBD1. The CDR3 runs to 15 residues. Germline V gene lookup returns CDR1 MNHEY and CDR2 SVGAGI. V shed 7 bases, J shed 5 bases, and the junction held 8 bases outside the gene matches. The CDR3 loop reads CASTPGTVNNSPLHF. Written as DNA, the CDR3 is TGTGCCAGCACTCCAGGGACAGTGAATAATTCACCCCTCCACTTT.